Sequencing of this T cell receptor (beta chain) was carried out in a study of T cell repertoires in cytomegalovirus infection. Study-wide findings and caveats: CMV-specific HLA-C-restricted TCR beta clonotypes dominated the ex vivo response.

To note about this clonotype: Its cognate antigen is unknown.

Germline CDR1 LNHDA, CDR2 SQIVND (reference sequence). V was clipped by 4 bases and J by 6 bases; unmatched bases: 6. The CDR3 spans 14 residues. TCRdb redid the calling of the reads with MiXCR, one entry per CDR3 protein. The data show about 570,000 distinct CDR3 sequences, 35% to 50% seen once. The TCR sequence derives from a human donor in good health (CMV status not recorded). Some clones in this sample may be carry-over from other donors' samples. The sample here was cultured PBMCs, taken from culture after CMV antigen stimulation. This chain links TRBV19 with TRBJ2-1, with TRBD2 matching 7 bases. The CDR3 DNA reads TGTGCCAGTAGTAATGGCGGGGGTCCCAATGAGCAGTTCTTC. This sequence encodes CASSNGGGPNEQFF.